Listed here are 22 T cell receptor beta chains from one sample, sequenced in a study of blood T cells in healthy people across ages. The use of a sample-barcoded 5' primer and a J-beta primer mix characterized a second PCR of roughly 6 to 11 cycles. TCRdb redid the calling of the 5' RACE reads with MiXCR, one entry per CDR3 protein. This table has about 1.5 million distinct CDR3 sequences, 35% to 45% appearing once. The specimen sequenced was blood. The receptors shown here come from a woman between 18 and 29 years old in good health.

The J gene is TRBJ2-1, the V gene TRBV27; 12 positions agree with TRBD2. The germline V gene has CDR1 MNHEY and CDR2 SMNVEV (reference sequence). The ends lost 10 bases at V and 9 bases at J; junction bases unmatched: 13. The CDR3 runs 15 residues. CDR3 DNA: TGTGCCATCAAAACCGCTAGCGGGGGGGCCAGTGAGCAGTTCTTC. This sequence encodes CAIKTASGGASEQFF.

CDR3: CASSWKGQGTYEQYF. The DNA for the CDR3 is TGTGCCAGCAGCTGGAAGGGACAGGGTACCTACGAGCAGTACTTC. J is TRBJ2-7 and V is TRBV7-2, with 9 bases lining up with TRBD1. V dropped 4 bases and J dropped 2; count of bases not matched to a gene: 6. The CDR3 consists of 15 residues. Germline V lookup: CDR1 SGHTA, CDR2 FQGNSA.

This clonotype has more than one count but fewer than ten. The chain has TRBV20-1 and TRBJ1-2; D unresolved. With 0 bases removed from V and 5 bases from J, the gap between germline ends came to 10 bases. Looked up from germline, CDR1 is DFQATT and CDR2 is SNEGSKA (reference sequence). The CDR3 runs 13 residues. The CDR3 bases are TGCAGTGCTAGAGATCTGACTGAGTATGGCTACACCTTC. Encoded protein: CSARDLTEYGYTF.

This clonotype occurred a few times. The genes are TRBV20-1 and TRBJ2-1; 7 bases align to TRBD1. Trimming cost V 3 bases and J 4 bases; bases outside gene matches: 9. The CDR3 consists of 15 residues. Germline V gene lookup returns CDR1 DFQATT and CDR2 SNEGSKA (reference sequence). The CDR3 DNA sequence: TGCAGTGCTAGGCATGCCTGGGACAGTTACAATGAGCAGTTCTTC. This codes for CSARHAWDSYNEQFF.

Notes on this clonotype: The junction departs from germline at one end; a sequencing error may be responsible. This sequence joins TRBV7-7 and TRBJ1-5; D may be TRBD1 (5 bases). CDR3 length: 16 amino acids. The germline V gene encodes CDR1 SSHAT and CDR2 FNYEAQ (reference sequence). CDR3 DNA sequence: TGTGCTAGCAGCCCAAAGACAGAGGTTGGAAATCAGCCCCAGCATTTT. Residues: CASSPKTEVGNQPQHF.

This chain connects TRBV6-5 to TRBJ2-7; 9 nucleotides line up with TRBD1. CDR1 and CDR2 from the germline V gene are MNHEY and SVGAGI. There are 15 residues in the CDR3. V trimming: 5 bases; J trimming: 3 bases; junction bases outside the gene matches: 8. As DNA, the CDR3 is TGTGCCAGCAGTCGTGGGACAGGGAGAGACTACGAGCAGTACTTC. Translation gives CASSRGTGRDYEQYF.

The V gene is TRBV4-1, the J gene TRBJ1-1; D gene unclear. CDR1 MGHRA and CDR2 YSYEKL come from the germline V gene. V gave up 4 bases and J gave up 0 bases, with 12 bases separating them. The CDR3 sequence is 15 residues long. The CDR3 protein is CASSRVSGVNTEAFF. In nucleotides, the CDR3 is TGCGCCAGCAGCCGCGTCAGTGGAGTGAACACTGAAGCTTTCTTT.

The genes are TRBV6-5 and TRBJ1-2; D perhaps matches TRBD1 (5 bases). CDR1 is MNHEY, CDR2 SVGAGI, per germline. V was pared by 2 bases and J by 4 bases, with 11 bases between. This CDR3 has 14 residues. As DNA, the CDR3 is TGTGCCAGCAGTTACCGTACAGGAGCCTATGGCTACACCTTC. It specifies CASSYRTGAYGYTF.

The chain uses TRBV7-9 and TRBJ1-1; TRBD1 is a possible D gene (6 bases). The CDR3 is made up of 14 amino acids. The V gene lost 5 bases and the J gene lost 2 bases, with 12 bases spanning the gap. Germline V gene sequence: CDR1 SEHNR, CDR2 FQNEAQ (reference sequence). The CDR3 DNA sequence: TGTGCCAGCAGCCCAGGGGTTGTAAACACTGAAGCTTTCTTT. This codes for CASSPGVVNTEAFF.

This clonotype was observed a handful of times. The V gene is TRBV27, the J gene TRBJ2-5; D is possibly TRBD1 (6 bases). Germline V lookup: CDR1 MNHEY, CDR2 SMNVEV (reference sequence). The CDR3 covers 14 residues. The ends were cut back, 1 base at V and 5 bases at J, with 11 bases in the middle. The CDR3 DNA reads as TGTGCCAGCAGTTTATATGGGGGCGGGGAGACCCAGTACTTC. Its protein is CASSLYGGGETQYF.

The gene calls are TRBV12-3 or TRBV12-4 and TRBJ2-6; D remains ambiguous. The CDR3 spans 15 residues. V was pared by 6 bases and J by 0 bases, with 9 bases between. CDR3 DNA sequence: TGTGCCAGCAGGGAGCACCTCTCTGGGGCCAACGTCCTGACTTTC. Protein sequence: CASREHLSGANVLTF.

Worth noting for this clonotype: One end of the junction does not line up with germline, which may come from a read error. The J gene is TRBJ2-7, the V gene TRBV10-3; D remains unclear. Germline V gene lookup returns CDR1 ENHRY and CDR2 SYGVKD. The CDR3 has 14 amino acids. The chain's CDR3 is CTISESSSLGEQYF. The DNA for the CDR3 is TGTACCATCAGTGAGTCGAGTAGTTTGGGTGAGCAGTACTTC.

The chain has TRBV12-3 or TRBV12-4 and TRBJ1-4, with D tentatively TRBD1 (5 bases). V lost 7 bases to trimming and J lost 7 bases, with 19 bases between them. CDR3 size: 15 residues. As DNA, the CDR3 is TGTGCCAGCACTCACTACGGGAGGGGTAGTGAAAAACTGTTTTTT. Translating it yields CASTHYGRGSEKLFF.

This clonotype was seen just once. The V gene is TRBV28, the J gene TRBJ2-1, with D uncertain. Per the germline V gene, CDR1 is MDHEN and CDR2 is SYDVKM. The CDR3 spans 13 residues. Trimming removed 8 bases from V and 5 bases from J, with 13 bases in between. CDR3 region: CASERPLNNEQFF. In DNA, the CDR3 is TGTGCCAGCGAGAGACCCCTTAACAATGAGCAGTTCTTC.

This clonotype has only a few counts. The chain is built from TRBV7-6 and TRBJ1-2; unclear D gene. Looked up from germline, CDR1 is SGHVS and CDR2 is FNYEAQ. The CDR3 sequence is 14 residues long. V was trimmed by 5 bases and J by 8 bases, leaving 18 bases between them. The CDR3 nucleotides read TGTGCCAGCAGCCCTTATAACCCCACGAGCGGCTACACCTTC. It encodes CASSPYNPTSGYTF.

V is TRBV12-3 or TRBV12-4 and J is TRBJ2-1; TRBD2 matches 9 bases. The J call may be mistaken, given a closer DNA end match to TRBJ2-7. The CDR3 has 13 amino acids. The CDR3 sequence is CASTSGRYNEQYF. The CDR3 DNA is TGTGCCAGCACAAGCGGGAGGTACAATGAGCAGTACTTC.

Worth noting for this clonotype: One end of the junction is discordant with germline, which a read error may explain. The chain's CDR3 is CASSLAVGLYGYAF. The CDR3 region has the DNA TGTGCCAGCAGCTTAGCGGTGGGCTTATATGGCTACGCCTTC. The genes are TRBV7-8 and TRBJ1-2, with D unresolved. The CDR3 is 14 amino acids. Germline V lookup: CDR1 SGHVS, CDR2 FQNEAQ.

This clonotype appeared a few times. This chain joins TRBV5-1 and TRBJ2-1; D gene unclear. This CDR3 contains 15 residues. V lost 0 bases and J 4 bases, leaving 11 bases between the germline ends. Germline CDR1 is SGHRS and CDR2 is YFSETQ. CDR3 in DNA: TGCGCCAGCAGCTTGGGTCAGTCTCTTTACAATGAGCAGTTCTTC. Translating it yields CASSLGQSLYNEQFF.

The chain has TRBV28 and TRBJ1-1, with a possible D match to TRBD1 (6 bases). Trimming stripped 5 bases from V and 12 bases from J, with 13 bases between. The germline gives CDR1 MDHEN, CDR2 SYDVKM. This CDR3 has 11 residues. CDR3 coding DNA: TGTGCCAGCAGTAGTACAGGGATATCTTTCTTT. Translated, it gives CASSSTGISFF.

Of note for this clonotype: The junction shows a germline mismatch at one end, possibly a read error. V gene TRBV7-2 combines with J gene TRBJ2-4; 7 bases are a match to TRBD2. The CDR3 has 14 amino acids. Germline V gives CDR1 SGHTA, CDR2 FQGNSA. In nucleotides, the CDR3 is TGTGTCAGCAGCTTAGCGGGCATCCAGGGCGGGCAGTACTTC. Translation: CVSSLAGIQGGQYF.

This clonotype was counted only a few times. The J gene is TRBJ2-5, the V gene TRBV15; D gene uncertain. V lost 1 base to trimming and J lost 4 bases, with 7 bases between them. The CDR3 covers 13 residues. Germline V CDR1 and CDR2: LNHNV, YYDKDF (reference sequence). In DNA form, the CDR3 reads TGTGCCACCAGCAGAGTTGGCGGAGAGACCCAGTACTTC. Protein: CATSRVGGETQYF.

This clonotype has just one count. The genes are TRBV7-2 and TRBJ2-5; tentatively, D is TRBD2 (6 bases). The end of the DNA is better explained by TRBJ2-7, so the J call may be wrong. The CDR3 is 14 residues long. CDR1 SGHTA and CDR2 FQGNSA come from the germline V gene. CDR3 sequence reads: CASSSSRDFYEQYF. In nucleotides, the CDR3 is TGTGCCAGCAGCTCGTCCCGGGACTTCTACGAGCAGTACTTC.